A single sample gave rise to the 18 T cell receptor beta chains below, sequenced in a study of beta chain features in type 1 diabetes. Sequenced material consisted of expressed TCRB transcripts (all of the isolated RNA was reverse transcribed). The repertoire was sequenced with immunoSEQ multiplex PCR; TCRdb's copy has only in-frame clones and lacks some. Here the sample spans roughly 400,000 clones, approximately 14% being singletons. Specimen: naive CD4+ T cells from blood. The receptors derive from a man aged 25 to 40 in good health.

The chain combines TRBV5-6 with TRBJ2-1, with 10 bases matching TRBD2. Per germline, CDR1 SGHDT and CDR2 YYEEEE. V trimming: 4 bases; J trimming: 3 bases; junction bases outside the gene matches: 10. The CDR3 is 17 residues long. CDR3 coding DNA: TGTGCCAGCAGCAGAATAGCGGGGGGTTTGTTCTACAATGAGCAGTTCTTC. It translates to CASSRIAGGLFYNEQFF.

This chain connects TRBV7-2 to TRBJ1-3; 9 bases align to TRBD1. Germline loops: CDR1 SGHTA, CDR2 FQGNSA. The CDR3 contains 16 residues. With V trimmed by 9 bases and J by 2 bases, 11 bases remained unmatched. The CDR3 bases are TGTGCCAGTTCTACACACAGGGGGCTAACTGGAAACACCATATATTTT. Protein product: CASSTHRGLTGNTIYF.

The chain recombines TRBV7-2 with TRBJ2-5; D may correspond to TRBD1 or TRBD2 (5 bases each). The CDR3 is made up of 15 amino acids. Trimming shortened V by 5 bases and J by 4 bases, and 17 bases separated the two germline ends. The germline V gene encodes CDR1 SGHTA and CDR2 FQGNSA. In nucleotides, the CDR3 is TGTGCCAGCAGCCCACTAAGGTGGGACGGAGAGACCCAGTACTTC. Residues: CASSPLRWDGETQYF.

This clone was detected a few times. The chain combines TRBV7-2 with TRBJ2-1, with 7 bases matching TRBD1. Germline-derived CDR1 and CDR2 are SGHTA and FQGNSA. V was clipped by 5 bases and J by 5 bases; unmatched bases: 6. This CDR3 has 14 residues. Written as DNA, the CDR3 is TGTGCCAGCAGCGCACAAACAGGGGACAATGAGCAGTTCTTC. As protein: CASSAQTGDNEQFF.

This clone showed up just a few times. In nucleotides, the CDR3 is TGCGCCAGCAGCCAATCGTCTAGGATCGGGACCCAGTACTTC. Translation: CASSQSSRIGTQYF. The V gene is TRBV4-1, the J gene TRBJ2-5; D ambiguous. This CDR3 has 14 residues. V was shortened by 2 bases and J by 7 bases, with 14 bases between the two germline ends. Germline V lookup: CDR1 MGHRA, CDR2 YSYEKL.

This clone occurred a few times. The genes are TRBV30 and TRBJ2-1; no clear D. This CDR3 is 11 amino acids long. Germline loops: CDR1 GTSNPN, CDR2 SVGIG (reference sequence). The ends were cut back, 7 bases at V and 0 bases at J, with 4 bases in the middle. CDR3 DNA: TGTGCCTTTACCTCCTACAATGAGCAGTTCTTC. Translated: CAFTSYNEQFF.

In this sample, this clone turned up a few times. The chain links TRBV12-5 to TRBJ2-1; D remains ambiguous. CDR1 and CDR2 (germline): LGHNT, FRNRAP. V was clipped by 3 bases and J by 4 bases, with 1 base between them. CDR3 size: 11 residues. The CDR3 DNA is TGTGCTAGTGGTTTTTACAATGAGCAGTTCTTC. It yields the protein CASGFYNEQFF.

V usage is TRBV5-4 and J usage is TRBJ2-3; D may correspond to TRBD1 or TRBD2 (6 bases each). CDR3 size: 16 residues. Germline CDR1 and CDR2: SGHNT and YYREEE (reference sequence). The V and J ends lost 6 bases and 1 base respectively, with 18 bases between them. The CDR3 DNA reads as TGTGCCAGCACCCTGGGGGGCGCGACTGGCACAGATACGCAGTATTTT. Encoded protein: CASTLGGATGTDTQYF.

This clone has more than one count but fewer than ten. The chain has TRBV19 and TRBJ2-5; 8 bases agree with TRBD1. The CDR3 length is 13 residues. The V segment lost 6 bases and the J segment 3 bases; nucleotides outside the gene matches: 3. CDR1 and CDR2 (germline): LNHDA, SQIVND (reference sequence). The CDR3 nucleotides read TGTGCCAGTAGCAGGGGGCTCGAAGAGACCCAGTACTTC. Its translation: CASSRGLEETQYF.

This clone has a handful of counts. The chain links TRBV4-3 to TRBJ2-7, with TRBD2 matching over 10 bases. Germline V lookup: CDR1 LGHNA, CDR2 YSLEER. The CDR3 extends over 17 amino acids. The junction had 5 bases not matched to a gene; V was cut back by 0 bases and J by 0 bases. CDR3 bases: TGCGCCAGCAGCCAAGAAGGACTAGCGGTAAGCTCCTACGAGCAGTACGTC. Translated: CASSQEGLAVSSYEQYV.

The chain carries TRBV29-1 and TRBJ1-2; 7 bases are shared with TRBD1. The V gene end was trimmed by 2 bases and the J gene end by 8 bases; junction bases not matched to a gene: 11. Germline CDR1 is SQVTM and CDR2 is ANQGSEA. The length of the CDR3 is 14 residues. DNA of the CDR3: TGCAGCGTTGAAATTAGGGGGCCCACGGGAGGCTACACCTTC. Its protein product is CSVEIRGPTGGYTF.

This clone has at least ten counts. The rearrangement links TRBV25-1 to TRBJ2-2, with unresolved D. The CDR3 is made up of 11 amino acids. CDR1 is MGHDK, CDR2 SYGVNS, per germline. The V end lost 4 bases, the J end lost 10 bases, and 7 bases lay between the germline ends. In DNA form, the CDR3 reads TGTGCCAGCAGTGCTCTGAAGGAGCTGTTTTTT. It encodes CASSALKELFF.

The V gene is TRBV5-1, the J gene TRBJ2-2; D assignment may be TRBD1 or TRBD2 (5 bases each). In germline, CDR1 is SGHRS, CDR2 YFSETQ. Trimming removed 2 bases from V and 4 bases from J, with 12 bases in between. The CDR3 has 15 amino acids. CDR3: CASSFEGPVTGELFF. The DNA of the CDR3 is TGCGCCAGCAGCTTCGAGGGACCGGTCACCGGGGAGCTGTTTTTT. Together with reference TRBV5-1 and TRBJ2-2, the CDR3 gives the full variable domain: KAGVTQTPRYLIKTRGQQVTLSCSPISGHRSVSWYQQTPGQGLQFLFEYFSETQRNKGNFPGRFSGRQFSNSRSEMNVSTLELGDSALYLCASSFEGPVTGELFFGEGSRLTVL.

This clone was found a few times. The CDR3 coding sequence is TGCAGCGTTATCCCCACTTCCTACAATGAGCAGTTCTTC. As protein: CSVIPTSYNEQFF. The chain is built from TRBV29-1 and TRBJ2-1; D is unclear. Germline V CDR1 and CDR2: SQVTM, ANQGSEA. The CDR3 has 13 amino acids. V lost 5 bases, J lost 1 base, and 9 bases lay in between.

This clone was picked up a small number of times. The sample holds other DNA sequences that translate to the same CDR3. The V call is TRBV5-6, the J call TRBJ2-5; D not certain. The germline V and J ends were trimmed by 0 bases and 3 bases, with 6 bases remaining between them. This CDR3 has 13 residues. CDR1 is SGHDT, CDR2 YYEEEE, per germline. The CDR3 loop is CASSLVGEETQYF. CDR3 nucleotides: TGTGCCAGCAGCTTGGTTGGGGAAGAGACCCAGTACTTC. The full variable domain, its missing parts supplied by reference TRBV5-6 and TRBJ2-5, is DAGVTQSPTHLIKTRGQQVTLRCSPKSGHDTVSWYQQALGQGPQFIFQYYEEEERQRGNFPDRFSGHQFPNYSSELNVNALLLGDSALYLCASSLVGEETQYFGPGTRLLVL.

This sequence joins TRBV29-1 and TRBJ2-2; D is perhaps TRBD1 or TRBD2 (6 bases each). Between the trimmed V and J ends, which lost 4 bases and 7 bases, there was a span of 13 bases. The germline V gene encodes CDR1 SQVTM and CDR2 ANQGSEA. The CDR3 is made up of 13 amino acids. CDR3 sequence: CSVGVRGGGELFF. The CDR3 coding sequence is TGCAGCGTTGGTGTCAGGGGAGGCGGGGAGCTGTTTTTT.

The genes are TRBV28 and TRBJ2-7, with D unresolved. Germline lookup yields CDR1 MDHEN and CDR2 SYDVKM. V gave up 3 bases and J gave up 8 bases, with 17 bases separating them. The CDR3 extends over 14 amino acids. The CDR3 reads CASSFSLDLHKQYV. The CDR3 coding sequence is TGTGCCAGCAGTTTTAGTCTGGACCTTCACAAGCAGTACGTC.

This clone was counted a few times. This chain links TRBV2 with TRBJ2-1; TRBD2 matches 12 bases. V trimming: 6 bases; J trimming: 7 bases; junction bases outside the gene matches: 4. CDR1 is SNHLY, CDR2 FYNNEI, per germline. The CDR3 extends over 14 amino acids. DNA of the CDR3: TGTGCCAGCAGCCTGACTAGCGGGAGAAATGAGCAGTTCTTC. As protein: CASSLTSGRNEQFF. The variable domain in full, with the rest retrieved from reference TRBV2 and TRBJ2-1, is EPEVTQTPSHQVTQMGQEVILRCVPISNHLYFYWYRQILGQKVEFLVSFYNNEISEKSEIFDDQFSVERPDGSNFTLKIRSTKLEDSAMYFCASSLTSGRNEQFFGPGTRLTVL.